This T cell receptor beta chain was found in a study of spatial heterogeneity in lung cancer. This clonotype was seen ten or more times. Its antigen is as yet unknown. Study-level findings and limits: Tumors with more nonsynonymous mutations had more expanded intratumoral alpha and beta TCRs.

Noted time point: sample taken at primary tumor resection. V lost 0 bases and J 8 bases, leaving 6 bases between the germline ends. This CDR3 is built from 12 residues. In germline, CDR1 is SGHRS, CDR2 YFSETQ. A distinct unique molecular identifier was carried by each TCR cDNA molecule. TCRdb called the 5' RACE reads again in MiXCR, with one record for every CDR3 protein. The repertoire holds 20,000 to 25,000 distinct CDR3 sequences, with around 9.2% as singletons. This chain links TRBV5-1 with TRBJ2-1; D is unclear. The sequenced sample was lung tumor tissue, obtained at surgery. The source of this sequence is a male donor with early-stage non-small cell lung cancer. The DNA of the CDR3 is TGCGCCAGCAGCTTGGGGGTGTATGAGCAGTTCTTC. This encodes CASSLGVYEQFF. Using reference TRBV5-1 and TRBJ2-1 for the parts outside the CDR3, the full variable domain is KAGVTQTPRYLIKTRGQQVTLSCSPISGHRSVSWYQQTPGQGLQFLFEYFSETQRNKGNFPGRFSGRQFSNSRSEMNVSTLELGDSALYLCASSLGVYEQFFGPGTRLTVL.